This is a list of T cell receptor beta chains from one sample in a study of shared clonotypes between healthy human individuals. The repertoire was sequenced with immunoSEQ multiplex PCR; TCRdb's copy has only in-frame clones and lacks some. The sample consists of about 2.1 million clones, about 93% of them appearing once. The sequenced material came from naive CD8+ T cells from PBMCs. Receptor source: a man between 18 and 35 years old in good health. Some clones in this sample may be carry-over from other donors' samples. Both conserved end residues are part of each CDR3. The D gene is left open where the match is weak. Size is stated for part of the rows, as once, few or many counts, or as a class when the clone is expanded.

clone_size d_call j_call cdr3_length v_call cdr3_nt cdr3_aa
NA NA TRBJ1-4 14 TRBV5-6 TGTGCCAGCAGCTTGTCAGGGGTAGCTGAAAAACTGTTTTTT CASSLSGVAEKLFF
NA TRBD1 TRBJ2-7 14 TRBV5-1 TGCGCCAGCAGCCCCGGGACAGGAGCCTACGAGCAGTACTTC CASSPGTGAYEQYF
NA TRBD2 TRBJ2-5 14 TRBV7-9 TGTGCCAGCAGCCAAAATAGCGGGGATGAGACCCAGTACTTC CASSQNSGDETQYF
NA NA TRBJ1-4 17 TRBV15 TGTGCCACCAGCAGAGATGATTTGACTGCAACTAATGAAAAACTGTTTTTT CATSRDDLTATNEKLFF
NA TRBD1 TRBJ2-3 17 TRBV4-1 TGCGCCAGCAGCCAAGCCGACAGGGTTGGACGGACAGATACGCAGTATTTT CASSQADRVGRTDTQYF
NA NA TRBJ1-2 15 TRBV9 TGTGCCAGCAGCGTAGTTTCGGGGGAAAACTATGGCTACACCTTC CASSVVSGENYGYTF
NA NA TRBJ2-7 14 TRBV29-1 TGCAGCGTTCCACCCGCGCTAACAGGGAACGAGCAGTACTTC CSVPPALTGNEQYF
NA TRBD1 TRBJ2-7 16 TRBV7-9 TGTGCCAGCAGCTTAGCGTTGACAGGGAGCTCCTACGAGCAGTACTTC CASSLALTGSSYEQYF
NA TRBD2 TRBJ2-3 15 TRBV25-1 TGTGCCACCCGGGCCAGACGGGAGGGCACAGATACGCAGTATTTT CATRARREGTDTQYF
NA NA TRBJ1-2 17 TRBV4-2 TGTGCCAGCAGCCAAGATGTGGTAGGGGTTCCAAACTATGGCTACACCTTC CASSQDVVGVPNYGYTF
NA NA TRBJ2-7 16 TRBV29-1 TGCAGCGTTCCTGCCCCCTCGCGACAGGACTCCTACGAGCAGTACTTC CSVPAPSRQDSYEQYF
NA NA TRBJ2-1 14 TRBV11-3 TGTGCCAGCAGCGGACCGGACAGAGACAATGAGCAGTTCTTC CASSGPDRDNEQFF
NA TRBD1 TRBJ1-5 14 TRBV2 TGTGCCAGAGATGGGACAGGGGGCAATCAGCCCCAGCATTTT CARDGTGGNQPQHF
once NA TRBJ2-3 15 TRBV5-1 TGCGCCAGCAGCTTGGAGGGTGGGCACACAGATACGCAGTATTTT CASSLEGGHTDTQYF
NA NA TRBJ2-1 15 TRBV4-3 TGCGCCAGCAGCCAAGGGATTAGCGCGTACAATGAGCAGTTCTTC CASSQGISAYNEQFF
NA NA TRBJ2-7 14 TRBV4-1 TGCGCCAGCAGCCATCAGGGCCGCTCCTACGAGCAGTACTTC CASSHQGRSYEQYF
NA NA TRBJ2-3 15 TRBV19 TGTGCCAGTAGTATAGAAACAGGGATGTCAGATACGCAGTATTTT CASSIETGMSDTQYF
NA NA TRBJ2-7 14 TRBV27 TGTGCCAGCAGTCAACAGACTAGCTCCTACGAGCAGTACTTC CASSQQTSSYEQYF
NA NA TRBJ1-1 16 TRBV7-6 TGTGCCAGCAGCCCCGGGAGGGGGATAACGAACACTGAAGCTTTCTTT CASSPGRGITNTEAFF
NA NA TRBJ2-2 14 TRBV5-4 TGTGCCAGCAGCGCATACAGGACCACCGGGGAGCTGTTTTTT CASSAYRTTGELFF
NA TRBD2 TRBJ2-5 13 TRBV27 TGTGCCAGCAGTTTAGCGGGGGTTGAGACCCAGTACTTC CASSLAGVETQYF
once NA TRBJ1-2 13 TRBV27 TGTGCCAGCAGTCCGGGGGGCGGATATGGCTACACCTTC CASSPGGGYGYTF
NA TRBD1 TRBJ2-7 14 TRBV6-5 TGTGCCAGCAGTTACCGGGACAGGAACTACGAGCAGTACTTC CASSYRDRNYEQYF
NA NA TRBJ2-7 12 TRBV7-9 TGTGCCAGCAGGGGCAGTTCCTACGAGCAGTACTTC CASRGSSYEQYF
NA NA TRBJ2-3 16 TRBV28 TGTGCCAGCAGTCTGGCGGGCAACCCTAGCACAGATACGCAGTATTTT CASSLAGNPSTDTQYF
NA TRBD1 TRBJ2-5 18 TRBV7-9 TGTGCCAGCAGCTTAGCGGGTGGGACAGGGGGCGCGGGGGAGACCCAGTACTTC CASSLAGGTGGAGETQYF
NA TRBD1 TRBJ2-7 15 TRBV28 TGTGCCAGCAGTTCTGGGACAGGGGGGTTTCTCGAGCAGTACTTC CASSSGTGGFLEQYF
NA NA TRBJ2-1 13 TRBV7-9 TGTGCCAGCAGCTTAGGACAGACTAATGAGCAGTTCTTC CASSLGQTNEQFF
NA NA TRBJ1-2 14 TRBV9 TGTGCCAGCAGCGTAGCCGGAGGGGGGCGCGGCTACACCTTC CASSVAGGGRGYTF
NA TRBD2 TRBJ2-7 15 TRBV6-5 TGTGCCAGCAGCTGGACTAGCGGGAGGACCTACGAGCAGTACTTC CASSWTSGRTYEQYF
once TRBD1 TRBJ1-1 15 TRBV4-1 TGCGCCAGCAGCGAATTACAGGGGGCATACACTGAAGCTTTCTTT CASSELQGAYTEAFF
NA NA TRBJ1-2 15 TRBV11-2 TGTGCCAGCAGCTTTTTTGGGGAGGGTATCTATGGCTACACCTTC CASSFFGEGIYGYTF
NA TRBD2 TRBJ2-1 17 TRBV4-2 TGTGCCAGCAGCCAAGACACCGGGACTACCTATTACAATGAGCAGTTCTTC CASSQDTGTTYYNEQFF
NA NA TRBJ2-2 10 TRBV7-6 TGTGCCCGGGGCACCGGGGAGCTGTTTTTT CARGTGELFF
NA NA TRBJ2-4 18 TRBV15 TGTGCCACCAGCAGAGATTATGCCCGTCGAGGGGCCAAAAACATTCAGTACTTC CATSRDYARRGAKNIQYF
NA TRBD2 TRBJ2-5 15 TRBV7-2 TGTGCCAGCAGCTTAGTGGGACTAGTTGGGGAGACCCAGTACTTC CASSLVGLVGETQYF
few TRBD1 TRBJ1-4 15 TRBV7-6 TGTGCCAGCAGCCTCAGACACAGGGGACTCCAAAAACTGTTTTTT CASSLRHRGLQKLFF
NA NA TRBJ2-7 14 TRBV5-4 TGTGCCAGCAGCTTGTTTCCGTCCATCTACGAGCAGTACTTC CASSLFPSIYEQYF
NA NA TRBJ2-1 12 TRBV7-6 TGTGCCAGCAGCTTGGGATACAATGAGCAGTTCTTC CASSLGYNEQFF
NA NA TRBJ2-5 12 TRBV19 TGTGCCAGTAGTATCCACGGAGAGACCCAGTACTTC CASSIHGETQYF
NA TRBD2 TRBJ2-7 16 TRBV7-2 TGTGCCAGCAGCACCGGGGGACTAGCCTTTTCCTACGAGCAGTACTTC CASSTGGLAFSYEQYF
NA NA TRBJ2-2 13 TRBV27 TGTGCCAGCACATCTACTAACACCGGGGAGCTGTTTTTT CASTSTNTGELFF
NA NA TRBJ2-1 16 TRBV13 TGTGCCAGCAGCTTGGGTAGGGGGAGAGGAGGGGTTGAGCAGTTCTTC CASSLGRGRGGVEQFF
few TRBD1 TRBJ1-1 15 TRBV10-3 TGTGCCATCAGTGACCCGGGACAGGGAGACACTGAAGCTTTCTTT CAISDPGQGDTEAFF
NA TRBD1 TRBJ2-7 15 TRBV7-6 TGTGCCAGCAGCTCCGGACAGGGCCACTCCTACGAGCAGTACTTC CASSSGQGHSYEQYF
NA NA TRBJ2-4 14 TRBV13 TGTGCCAGCAGCTCTGGACTAGCCAAAAACATTCAGTACTTC CASSSGLAKNIQYF
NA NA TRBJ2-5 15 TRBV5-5 TGTGCCAGCAGCTTGGTATCCTCGAACCAAGAGACCCAGTACTTC CASSLVSSNQETQYF
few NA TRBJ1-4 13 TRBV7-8 TGTGCCAGCAGCTTATCTGTGCAGGCGGAACTGTTTTTT CASSLSVQAELFF
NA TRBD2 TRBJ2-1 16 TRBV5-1 TGCGCCAGCAGCTTAGTGTGGGAGGGCCTACGTGATGAGCAGTTCTTC CASSLVWEGLRDEQFF
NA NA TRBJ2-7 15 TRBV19 TGTGCCAGTAGCCCCGGCAGCTCTATGACCTACGAGCAGTACTTC CASSPGSSMTYEQYF